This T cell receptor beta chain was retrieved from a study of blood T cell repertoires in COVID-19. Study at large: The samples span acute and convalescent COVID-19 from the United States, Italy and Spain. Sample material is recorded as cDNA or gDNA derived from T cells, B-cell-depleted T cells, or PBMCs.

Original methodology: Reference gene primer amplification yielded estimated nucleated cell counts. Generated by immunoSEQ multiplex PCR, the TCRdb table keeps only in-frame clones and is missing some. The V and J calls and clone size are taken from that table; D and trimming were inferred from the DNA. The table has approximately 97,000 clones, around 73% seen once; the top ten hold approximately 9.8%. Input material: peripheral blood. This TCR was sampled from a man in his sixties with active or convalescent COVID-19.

In DNA, the CDR3 is TGTGCCAGCAGTCTTACTACAGGGGAAGAGCAGTACTTC. This translates into CASSLTTGEEQYF. The rearrangement uses TRBV6-5 and TRBJ2-7; TRBD1 matches 7 bases. The germline CDR1 and CDR2 sequences are MNHEY and SVGAGI. Unmatched junction bases numbered 8, after V lost 5 bases and J lost 7 bases. This CDR3 spans 13 amino acids.